This T cell receptor beta chain was recorded in a study of blood T cell repertoires in COVID-19 (dated by TCRdb to the early 2020s). Concerning the study at large: Collaborator samples came from the United States, Italy and Spain and covered acute and convalescent phases of COVID-19. The prospective study material was composed of cDNA or gDNA derived from T cells, B-cell-depleted T cells, or PBMCs. Subjects who had been exposed to COVID-19, were actively infected with it, or had recovered from it provided the deeply sampled blood TCRbeta repertoires that made up the dataset. The repertoires were released in a freely available public database meant as a resource for research on the immune response to SARS-CoV-2. Samples came from the ongoing ImmuneRACE study (first 160 participants) plus 1,254 subjects from 6 global collaborators. The sample metadata nearly always contained a de-identified subject ID, COVID-19 status, age in years and sex. HLA class I and class II types, where available, came from metadata supplied by the sample provider rather than from assay-based typing.

About this clone: The target of this receptor is not known. Per-base quality was not reported, and no clone a single base away is much larger than it.

The immunoSEQ Assay, a bias-controlled multiplex PCR, was used to amplify TCRbeta CDR3 regions from genomic DNA. In the source study's methods: The number of nucleated cells in each sample was estimated by amplification of reference gene primers within the assay. To quantify the absolute abundance of each unique TCRbeta CDR3 rearrangement, sequence reads were collapsed and filtered. For each sample, productive Simpson clonality was calculated as the square root of Simpson's diversity index over productive rearrangements. TCRdb mirrors the immuneACCESS table, restricted to in-frame sequences. Some clones are absent from its copies; in checked studies, under half trace to an unresolved V gene, and the reason for the others is unknown. V, J and clone size are taken as reported in that table, and D and trimming were inferred from the DNA itself. The sample yields 200,000 or so clones; about 87% were counted once. The top ten constitute 1.5% to 2% of the sample.

Collaborating institutions collected whole blood in K2EDTA tubes following their own protocols. For TCRbeta analysis, collaborator samples were shipped as frozen whole blood, as isolated PBMCs, or as DNA extracted from either sample type. Study-level results and caveats: The amount of clinical and demographic metadata varied by source and participant and was provided uncurated.

The CDR3 covers 15 residues, taking in both the cysteine and the phenylalanine. Only the CDR3 part of the read is kept: 45 bases, read in frame from the first base. The germline V gene gives CDR1 as SGDLS and CDR2 as YYNGEE. Trimmed from V: 0 bases; trimmed from J: 8 bases; junction bases lacking a gene match: 5. The V and J segments used are TRBV9 and TRBJ1-2, with 12 bases in between that match TRBD1. The sequence was obtained from a man between 65 and 79 years old with acute or convalescent COVID-19. Source material: peripheral blood. At the DNA level, the sequence is TGTGCCAGCAGCGTAGAGGGACAGGGGGCTGAAGGCTACACCTTC. This is translated as CASSVEGQGAEGYTF.